This T cell receptor beta chain was identified during a study of T-cell memory formation after mild COVID-19. Losses at the gene ends were 2 bases for V and 3 bases for J; bases not matched to a gene: 7. Looked up from germline, CDR1 is MNHEY and CDR2 is SMNVEV (reference sequence). The CDR3 contains 15 residues. Each CDR3 protein is one row after TCRdb ran MiXCR on the 5' RACE reads. The sample has about 470,000 distinct CDR3 sequences; roughly 23% are singletons. This sequence was found in an adult woman who had mild COVID-19 (a few samples of this study predate the infection). Cell type and time point are not known. The J gene is TRBJ2-7, the V gene TRBV27, with 7 bases identical to TRBD1. Sequenced input: PBMCs or a T cell subset sorted from them (not recorded which). CDR3 protein: CASSLGAGTVYEQYF. The CDR3 coding sequence is TGTGCCAGCAGTTTAGGTGCCGGGACAGTCTACGAGCAGTACTTC.